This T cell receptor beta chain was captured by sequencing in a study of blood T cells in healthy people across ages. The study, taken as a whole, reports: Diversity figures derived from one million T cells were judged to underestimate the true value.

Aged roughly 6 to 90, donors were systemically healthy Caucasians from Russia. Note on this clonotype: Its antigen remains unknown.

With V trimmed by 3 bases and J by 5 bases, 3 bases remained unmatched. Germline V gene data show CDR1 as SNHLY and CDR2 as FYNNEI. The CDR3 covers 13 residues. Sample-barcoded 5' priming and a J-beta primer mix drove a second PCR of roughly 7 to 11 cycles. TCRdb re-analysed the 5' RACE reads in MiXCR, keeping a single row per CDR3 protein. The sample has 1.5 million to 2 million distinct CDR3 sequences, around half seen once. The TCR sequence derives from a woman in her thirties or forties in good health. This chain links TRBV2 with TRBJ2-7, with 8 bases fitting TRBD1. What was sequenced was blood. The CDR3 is CASSETGEDEQYF. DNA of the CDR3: TGTGCCAGCAGTGAGACAGGGGAAGACGAGCAGTACTTC.